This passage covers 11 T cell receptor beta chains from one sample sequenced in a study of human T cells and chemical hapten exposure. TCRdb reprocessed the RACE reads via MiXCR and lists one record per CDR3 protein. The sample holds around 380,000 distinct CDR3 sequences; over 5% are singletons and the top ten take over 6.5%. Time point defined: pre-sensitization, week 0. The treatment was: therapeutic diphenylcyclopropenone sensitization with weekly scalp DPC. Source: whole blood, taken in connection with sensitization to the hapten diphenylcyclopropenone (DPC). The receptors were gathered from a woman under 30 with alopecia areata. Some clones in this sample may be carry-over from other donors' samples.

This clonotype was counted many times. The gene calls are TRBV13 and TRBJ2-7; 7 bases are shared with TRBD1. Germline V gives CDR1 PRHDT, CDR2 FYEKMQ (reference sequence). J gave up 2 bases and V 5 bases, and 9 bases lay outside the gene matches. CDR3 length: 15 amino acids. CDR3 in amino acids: CASSVDRDRTYEQYF. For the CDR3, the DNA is TGTGCCAGCAGCGTCGACCGGGACAGAACCTACGAGCAGTACTTC.

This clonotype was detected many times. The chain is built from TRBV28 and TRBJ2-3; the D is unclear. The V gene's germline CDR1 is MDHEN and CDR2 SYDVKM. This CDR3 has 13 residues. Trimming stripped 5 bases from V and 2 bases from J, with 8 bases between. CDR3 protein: CASSDPPTDTQYF. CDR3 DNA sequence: TGTGCCAGCAGTGACCCCCCCACAGATACGCAGTATTTT. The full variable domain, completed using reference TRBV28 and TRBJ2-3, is DVKVTQSSRYLVKRTGEKVFLECVQDMDHENMFWYRQDPGLGLRLIYFSYDVKMKEKGDIPEGYSVSREKKERFSLILESASTNQTSMYLCASSDPPTDTQYFGPGTRLTVL.

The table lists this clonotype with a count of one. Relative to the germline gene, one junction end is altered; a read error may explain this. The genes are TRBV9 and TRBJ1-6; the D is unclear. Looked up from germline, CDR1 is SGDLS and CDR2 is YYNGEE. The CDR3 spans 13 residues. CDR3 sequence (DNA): TGTGCCAGCAGCGCGCTTGGCGATTCATCCCTCCACTTT. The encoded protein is CASSALGDSSLHF. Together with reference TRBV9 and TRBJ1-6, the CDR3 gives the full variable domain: DSGVTQTPKHLITATGQRVTLRCSPRSGDLSVYWYQQSLDQGLQFLIQYYNGEERAKGNILERFSAQQFPDLHSELNLSSLELGDSALYFCASSALGDSSLHFGNGTRLTVT.

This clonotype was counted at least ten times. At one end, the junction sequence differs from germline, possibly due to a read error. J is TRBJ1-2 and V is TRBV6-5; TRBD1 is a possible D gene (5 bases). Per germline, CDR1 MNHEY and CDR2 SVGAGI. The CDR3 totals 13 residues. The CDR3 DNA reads TGTGCCAGCACTTACGACAGTAACTATGGCTACACCTTC. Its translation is CASTYDSNYGYTF.

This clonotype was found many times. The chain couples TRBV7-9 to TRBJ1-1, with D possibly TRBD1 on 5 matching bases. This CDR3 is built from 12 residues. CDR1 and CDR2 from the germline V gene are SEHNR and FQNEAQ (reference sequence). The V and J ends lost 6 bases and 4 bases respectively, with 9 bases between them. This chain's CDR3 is CASSPGGTEAFF. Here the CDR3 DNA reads TGTGCCAGCAGTCCCGGGGGCACTGAAGCTTTCTTT.

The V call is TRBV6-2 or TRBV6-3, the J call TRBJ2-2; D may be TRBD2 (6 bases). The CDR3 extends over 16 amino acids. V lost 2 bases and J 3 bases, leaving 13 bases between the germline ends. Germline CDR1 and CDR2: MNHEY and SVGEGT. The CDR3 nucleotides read TGTGCCAGCAGTTACGTCCTAGCGTCATACACCGGGGAGCTGTTTTTT. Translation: CASSYVLASYTGELFF.

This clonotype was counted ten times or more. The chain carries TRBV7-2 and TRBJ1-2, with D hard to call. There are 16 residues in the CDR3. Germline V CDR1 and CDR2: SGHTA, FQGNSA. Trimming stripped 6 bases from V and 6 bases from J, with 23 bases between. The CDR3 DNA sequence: TGTGCCAGCAGGCCCACCCCCACGGATACCTTCGATGGCTACACCTTC. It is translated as CASRPTPTDTFDGYTF.

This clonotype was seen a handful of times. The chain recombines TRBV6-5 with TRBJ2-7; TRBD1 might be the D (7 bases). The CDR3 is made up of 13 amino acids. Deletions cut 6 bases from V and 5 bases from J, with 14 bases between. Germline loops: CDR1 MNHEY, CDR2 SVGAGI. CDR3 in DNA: TGTGCCAGCAGACGGACAGGAGGGGACGAGCAGTACTTC. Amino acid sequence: CASRRTGGDEQYF.

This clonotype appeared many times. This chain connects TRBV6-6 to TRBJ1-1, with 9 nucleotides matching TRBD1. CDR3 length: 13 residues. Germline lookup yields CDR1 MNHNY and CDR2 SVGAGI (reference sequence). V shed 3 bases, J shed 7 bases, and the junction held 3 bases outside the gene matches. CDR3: CASSYTGQGEAFF. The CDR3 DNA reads TGTGCCAGCAGTTATACGGGACAGGGTGAAGCTTTCTTT.

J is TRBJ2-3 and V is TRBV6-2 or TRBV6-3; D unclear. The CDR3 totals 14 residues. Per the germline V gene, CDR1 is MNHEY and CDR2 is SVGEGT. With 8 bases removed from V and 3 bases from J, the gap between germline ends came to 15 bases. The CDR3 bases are TGTGCCAGCCAGCCAATCAGCTGGACAGATACGCAGTATTTT. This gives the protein CASQPISWTDTQYF.

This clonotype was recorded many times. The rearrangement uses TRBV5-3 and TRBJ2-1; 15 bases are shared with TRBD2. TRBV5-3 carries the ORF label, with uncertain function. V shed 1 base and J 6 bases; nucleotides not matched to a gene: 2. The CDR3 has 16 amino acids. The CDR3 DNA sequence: TGTGCCAGAAGCTTGCCGGGACTAGCGGGAGGCAATGAGCAGTTCTTC. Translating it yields CARSLPGLAGGNEQFF.